This record covers a single T cell receptor (beta chain). What it recognizes is unknown. The sample comes from a study of beta chain features in type 1 diabetes. The V gene's germline CDR1 is KGHSH and CDR2 LQKENI. V was shortened by 4 bases and J by 5 bases, with 15 bases between the two germline ends. The CDR3 covers 15 residues. Reverse transcription of all isolated RNA meant that expressed TCRB transcripts were sequenced. Sequencing was performed with immunoSEQ multiplex PCR; in TCRdb, only in-frame clones are kept and a portion is missing. The table has approximately 170,000 clones, approximately 9.9% seen once. Regarding the study as a whole: The study found that naive, central memory and Treg TCRB repertoires appeared more similar in patients than in healthy donors.

Via the markers CD45RO/CCR7/CD25/CD127/CD95/CD27, stem cell-like memory, regulatory, central memory and naive CD4+ cells were sorted. The chain couples TRBV18 to TRBJ2-1; D may be TRBD2 (6 bases). This sequence originates from a woman between 18 and 29 years old in good health. The sample taken for sequencing was central memory CD4+ T cells from blood. DNA for the CDR3: TGTGCCAGCTCACAACAACTGGGGGGAGACAATGAGCAGTTCTTC. It translates to CASSQQLGGDNEQFF.